These 21 T cell receptor beta chains came from one sample sequenced in a study of T cells in Graves' hyperthyroidism and ophthalmopathy. Template material for amplifying TCR beta CDR3 regions consisted of RNA transcripts. The TCR CDR3 first-round RT-PCR relied on the HTBI primer set. TCRdb analysed the multiplex PCR reads with MiXCR anew, one entry per CDR3 protein. The sample yields 550,000 to 800,000 distinct CDR3 sequences, about 16% seen once. Material for sequencing was blood. All receptors come from a man younger than 30 with Graves' hyperthyroidism.

At least ten counts were recorded for this clonotype. This chain connects TRBV27 to TRBJ1-5, with D perhaps matching TRBD1 (5 bases). CDR1 MNHEY and CDR2 SMNVEV come from the germline V gene (reference sequence). The CDR3 sequence is 16 residues long. V was pared by 2 bases and J by 4 bases, with 15 bases between. The CDR3 DNA reads as TGTGCCAGCAGTTTAGGGGGACTGTCGAGGAATCAGCCCCAGCATTTT. This encodes CASSLGGLSRNQPQHF.

This clonotype has a handful of counts. The V gene is TRBV9, the J gene TRBJ2-1, with 9 bases that match TRBD2. V shed 0 bases and J 2 bases; nucleotides not matched to a gene: 3. The CDR3 totals 16 residues. CDR1 is SGDLS and CDR2 is YYNGEE in the germline V gene. DNA for the CDR3: TGTGCCAGCAGCGTAGTTGCGGGAGGGCCCTACAATGAGCAGTTCTTC. Its translation is CASSVVAGGPYNEQFF.

About this clonotype: Mismatch with germline at one junction end may stem from a read error. The rearrangement uses TRBV20-1 and TRBJ2-3; D is perhaps TRBD2 (7 bases). CDR3 length: 15 residues. Germline V CDR1 and CDR2: DFQATT, SNEGSKA (reference sequence). The CDR3 region has the DNA TGCAGTGCTAGCGGGGACTACCCCAGGACAGATACGCAGTACTTT. This translates into CSASGDYPRTDTQYF.

This clonotype has at least ten counts. The V and J genes are TRBV18 and TRBJ2-7; D is ambiguous. The CDR3 extends over 14 amino acids. V dropped 0 bases and J dropped 2 bases, with 8 bases sitting between them. Germline values: CDR1 KGHSH, CDR2 LQKENI. The CDR3 is CASSPPGPAYEQYF. The CDR3 DNA reads TGTGCCAGCTCACCACCGGGCCCTGCCTACGAGCAGTACTTC.

This clonotype appeared a few times. The J gene is TRBJ1-1, the V gene TRBV9; weak D call: TRBD1 (6 bases). Germline V CDR1 and CDR2: SGDLS, YYNGEE. This CDR3 spans 15 amino acids. Between the trimmed V and J ends, which lost 0 bases and 6 bases, there was a span of 15 bases. The CDR3 is CASSVAPGGNAEAFF. CDR3 bases: TGTGCCAGCAGCGTAGCTCCGGGGGGCAACGCTGAAGCTTTCTTT.

The chain has TRBV4-2 and TRBJ1-2; D may be TRBD1 (6 bases). The V gene lost 5 bases and the J gene lost 6 bases, with 19 bases spanning the gap. Germline values: CDR1 LGHNA, CDR2 YNFKEQ. The CDR3 contains 15 residues. The CDR3 sequence is CASSADAGVQDGYTF. The DNA for the CDR3 is TGTGCCAGCAGCGCCGATGCAGGGGTGCAGGATGGCTACACCTTC.

This clonotype appeared many times. The chain uses TRBV20-1 and TRBJ1-2; 8 bases agree with TRBD1. The CDR3 sequence is 14 residues long. The V segment lost 3 bases and the J segment 8 bases; nucleotides outside the gene matches: 11. Germline CDR1 and CDR2: DFQATT and SNEGSKA (reference sequence). In DNA, the CDR3 is TGCAGTGCTAGCGACCCGGGACAGGTGGAAGGCTACACCTTC. Translating it yields CSASDPGQVEGYTF.

This clonotype was seen many times. The genes are TRBV5-6 and TRBJ1-1; 7 bases are a match to TRBD1. Germline CDR1 and CDR2: SGHDT and YYEEEE. The CDR3 extends over 18 amino acids. After removal of 1 base from V and 4 bases from J, the junction contained 16 bases not matched to a gene. CDR3 region: CASSLPRRDPGGSTEAFF. The CDR3 nucleotides are TGTGCCAGCAGCTTGCCAAGAAGGGACCCAGGGGGAAGCACTGAAGCTTTCTTT.

This clonotype was seen more than once but under ten times. This chain joins TRBV24-1 and TRBJ2-7, with TRBD1 matching over 8 bases. The CDR3 totals 15 residues. V shed 3 bases and J 5 bases; nucleotides not matched to a gene: 8. Germline V lookup: CDR1 KGHDR, CDR2 SFDVKD. CDR3 DNA sequence: TGTGCCACCAGTGATCCCGGGACAGGCGGCGACGAGCAGTACTTC. Its protein is CATSDPGTGGDEQYF.

This rearrangement joins TRBV7-8 to TRBJ2-1, with unresolved D. CDR3 length: 17 residues. From germline, CDR1 is SGHVS and CDR2 FQNEAQ. The V and J ends lost 0 bases and 2 bases respectively, with 14 bases between them. CDR3 bases: TGTGCCAGCAGCTTAGCGGCTTTGATGGGGACCTACAATGAGCAGTTCTTC. It specifies CASSLAALMGTYNEQFF.

On this clonotype itself: This could be a read error, since a much larger clone is one nucleotide away. It is unclear where the CDR3 begins or ends on the DNA, so no DNA is shown, and the CDR3 is as TCRdb lists it. Here the CDR3 reads CSVAKGADTEASF. The chain couples TRBV29-1 to TRBJ1-1; the DNA was not compared with TRBD1, the D call given in the table. CDR1 and CDR2 from the germline V gene are SQVTM and ANQGSEA. The CDR3 totals 13 residues, both ends included.

This clonotype has just a few counts. Because it lacks the conserved phenylalanine or tryptophan at the end, this CDR3 is likely a read error. The V and J genes are TRBV28 and TRBJ2-5; D gene uncertain. V was clipped by 6 bases and J by 4 bases, with 6 bases between them. The CDR3 length is 11 residues. Germline V CDR1 and CDR2: MDHEN, SYDVKM. For the CDR3, the DNA is TGTGCCAGCAGGGTTTCAGAGACCCAGTACTCC. Residues: CASRVSETQYS.

J is TRBJ1-3 and V is TRBV27, with 8 bases that match TRBD1. V lost 8 bases and J lost 0; bases outside the gene matches: 6. This CDR3 is 15 amino acids long. Germline V gene lookup returns CDR1 MNHEY and CDR2 SMNVEV (reference sequence). The CDR3 here is CASAPTGASGNTIYF. Here the CDR3 DNA reads TGTGCCAGCGCACCGACAGGGGCCTCTGGAAACACCATATATTTT.

This clonotype was counted at least ten times. V is TRBV6-1 and J is TRBJ1-1; D is uncertain. CDR3 length equals 13 residues. Deletions cut 5 bases from V and 2 bases from J, with 9 bases between. CDR1 and CDR2 (germline): MNHNS, SASEGT. In nucleotides, the CDR3 is TGTGCCAGCAGTTCCACAAGAAACACTGAAGCTTTCTTT. Protein sequence: CASSSTRNTEAFF.

This clonotype was counted many times. This chain connects TRBV20-1 to TRBJ2-7, with D perhaps matching TRBD2 (5 bases). V lost 2 bases and J lost 2, with 16 bases in between. This CDR3 is built from 15 residues. Germline V CDR1 and CDR2: DFQATT, SNEGSKA (reference sequence). The CDR3 reads CSARNREGPTYEQYF. In nucleotides, the CDR3 is TGCAGTGCTAGAAACCGGGAAGGGCCGACCTACGAGCAGTACTTC.

This clonotype was detected many times. This sequence joins TRBV28 and TRBJ2-5, with TRBD1 identical over 7 bases. Germline trimming cut 5 bases from V and 2 bases from J; bases unmatched to any gene: 11. Per germline, CDR1 MDHEN and CDR2 SYDVKM. CDR3 length equals 16 residues. DNA for the CDR3: TGTGCCAGCAGTCGACTTCTCCGGGACAGACAAGAGACCCAGTACTTC. Translating gives CASSRLLRDRQETQYF.

The genes are TRBV2 and TRBJ2-7; 9 bases are a match to TRBD2. Germline CDR1 and CDR2: SNHLY and FYNNEI. This CDR3 region has 11 residues. The CDR3 sequence: CASSEAWGLAV. The CDR3 nucleotides are TGTGCCAGCAGTGAAGCTTGGGGACTAGCCGTC.

Ten or more counts support this clonotype. J is TRBJ2-2 and V is TRBV11-3; no clear D. Germline V lookup: CDR1 SGHNT, CDR2 YENEEA. V lost 4 bases, J lost 7 bases, and 10 bases lay in between. CDR3 length: 13 residues. The CDR3 loop is CASSSRWVGELFF. In DNA form, the CDR3 reads TGTGCCAGCAGCTCCCGATGGGTCGGGGAGCTGTTTTTT.

This clonotype was observed many times. V is TRBV28 and J is TRBJ2-1; 7 nucleotides match TRBD2. This CDR3 contains 14 residues. CDR1 MDHEN and CDR2 SYDVKM come from the germline V gene. Unmatched junction bases numbered 5, after V lost 8 bases and J lost 1 base. CDR3: CASVPGGSYNEQFF. The CDR3 DNA reads as TGTGCCAGCGTCCCGGGGGGATCCTACAATGAGCAGTTCTTC.

In its sample, this clonotype was seen many times. The CDR3 bases are TGTGCCAGCAGCTTAGTAGGAGAACCCTACAATGAGCAGTTCTTC. Translated, it gives CASSLVGEPYNEQFF. V is TRBV11-2 and J is TRBJ2-1, with D hard to call. The CDR3 covers 15 residues. Trimming took off 1 base at V and 2 bases at J, with 9 bases between the two ends. Germline V CDR1 and CDR2: SGHAT, FQNNGV.

The chain carries TRBV4-3 and TRBJ2-1, with D possibly matching TRBD2 (5 bases). The CDR3 is 13 amino acids. V lost 0 bases and J lost 9, with 9 bases in between. Germline CDR1 reads LGHNA; CDR2 reads YSLEER. The CDR3 protein is CASSQDQAGEQFF. CDR3 sequence (DNA): TGCGCCAGCAGCCAAGATCAGGCGGGTGAGCAGTTCTTC.